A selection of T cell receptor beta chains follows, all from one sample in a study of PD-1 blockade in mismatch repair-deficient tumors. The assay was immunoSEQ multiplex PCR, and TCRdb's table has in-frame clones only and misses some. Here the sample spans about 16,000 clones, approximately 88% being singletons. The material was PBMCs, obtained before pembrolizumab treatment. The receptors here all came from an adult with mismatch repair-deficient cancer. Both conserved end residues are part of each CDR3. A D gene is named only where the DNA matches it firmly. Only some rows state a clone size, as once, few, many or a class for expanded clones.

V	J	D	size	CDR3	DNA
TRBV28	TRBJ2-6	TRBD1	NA	CASSLATGTGISGANVLTF	TGTGCCAGCAGTTTGGCCACCGGGACAGGGATCTCTGGGGCCAACGTCCTGACTTTC
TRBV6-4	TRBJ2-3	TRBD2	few	CASSDGTSGTDTQYF	TGTGCCAGCAGTGACGGGACTAGCGGGACAGATACGCAGTATTTT
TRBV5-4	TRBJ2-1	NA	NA	CASSLATWTDNEQFF	TGTGCCAGCAGCTTGGCGACTTGGACCGACAATGAGCAGTTCTTC
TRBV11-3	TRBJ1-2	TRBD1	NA	CASSPGTAINYGYTF	TGTGCCAGCAGCCCGGGGACAGCCATTAACTATGGCTACACCTTC
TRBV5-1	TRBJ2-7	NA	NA	CASSNPVGSEQYF	TGCGCCAGCAGCAACCCGGTCGGGTCCGAGCAGTACTTC
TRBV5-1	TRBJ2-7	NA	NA	CASTIGRGSGDFYEQYF	TGCGCCAGCACCATTGGTAGGGGGTCCGGGGATTTCTACGAGCAGTACTTC
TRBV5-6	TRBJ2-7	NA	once	CASSLYGRTASEQYF	TGTGCCAGCAGCTTGTATGGCAGGACAGCGAGCGAGCAGTACTTC
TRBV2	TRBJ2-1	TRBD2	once	CASSGGSSGSSYNEQFF	TGTGCCAGCAGTGGCGGTTCTAGCGGGAGCTCCTACAATGAGCAGTTCTTC
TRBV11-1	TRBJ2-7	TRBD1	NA	CASSPRSRGYEQYF	TGTGCCAGCAGCCCCCGGTCCAGGGGGTACGAGCAGTACTTC
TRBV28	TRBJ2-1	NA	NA	CASSPQVGEQFF	TGTGCCAGCAGTCCCCAAGTCGGTGAGCAGTTCTTC
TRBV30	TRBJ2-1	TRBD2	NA	CAWMGLAEPWGGQFF	TGTGCCTGGATGGGACTAGCGGAACCCTGGGGGGGGCAGTTCTTC
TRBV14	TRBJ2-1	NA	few	CASSLGNWDYNEQFF	TGTGCCAGCAGCCTAGGGAACTGGGACTACAATGAGCAGTTCTTC
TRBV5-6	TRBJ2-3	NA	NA	CASSFGGRGTDTQYF	TGTGCCAGCAGCTTCGGGGGCCGGGGCACAGATACGCAGTATTTT
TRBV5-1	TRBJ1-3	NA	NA	CASSLGPGGGGNTIYF	TGCGCCAGCAGCTTGGGTCCCGGCGGTGGTGGAAACACCATATATTTT
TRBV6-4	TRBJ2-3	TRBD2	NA	CASSEGTSGTDTQYF	TGTGCCAGCAGTGAGGGGACTAGCGGGACAGATACGCAGTATTTT
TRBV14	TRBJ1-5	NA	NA	CASSQGFQPQHF	TGTGCCAGCAGCCAAGGATTTCAGCCCCAGCATTTT
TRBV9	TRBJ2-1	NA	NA	CASSVDWGLGDEQFF	TGTGCCAGCAGCGTAGATTGGGGGCTTGGGGATGAGCAGTTCTTC
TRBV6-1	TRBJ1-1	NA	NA	CASSRGWDAFF	TGTGCCAGCAGCCGAGGGTGGGACGCTTTCTTT
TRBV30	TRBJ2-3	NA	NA	CAWSVSPGQGTDTQYF	TGTGCCTGGAGTGTATCTCCGGGCCAGGGCACAGATACGCAGTATTTT
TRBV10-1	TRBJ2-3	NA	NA	CASSEGFGGGTDTQYF	TGCGCCAGCAGTGAGGGCTTCGGTGGGGGCACAGATACGCAGTATTTT
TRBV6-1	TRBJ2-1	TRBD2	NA	CASRQIAGGPHEQFF	TGTGCCAGCAGACAAATAGCGGGAGGGCCCCATGAGCAGTTCTTC
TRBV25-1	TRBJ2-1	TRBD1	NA	CASSNTGGANNEQFF	TGTGCCAGCTCAAACACAGGGGGCGCGAACAATGAGCAGTTCTTC
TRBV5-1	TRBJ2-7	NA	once	CASSLEIGIPYEQYF	TGCGCCAGCAGCTTGGAAATTGGCATCCCCTACGAGCAGTACTTC
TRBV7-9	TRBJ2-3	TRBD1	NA	CASSIRDRTTDTQYF	TGTGCCAGCAGCATCCGGGACAGGACCACAGATACGCAGTATTTT
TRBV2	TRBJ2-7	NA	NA	CASSLRRGSSVGEQYF	TGTGCCAGCAGTCTTAGAAGAGGGTCCTCAGTAGGAGAGCAGTACTTC
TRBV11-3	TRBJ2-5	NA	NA	CASSLALEQETQYF	TGTGCCAGCAGCTTGGCACTGGAGCAAGAGACCCAGTACTTC
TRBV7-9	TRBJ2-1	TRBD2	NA	CASSRTGTSKNEQFF	TGTGCCAGCAGCCGAACCGGGACTAGCAAAAATGAGCAGTTCTTC
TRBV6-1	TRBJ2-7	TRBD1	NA	CASSEWTGRNEQYF	TGTGCCAGCAGTGAATGGACAGGGAGGAACGAGCAGTACTTC
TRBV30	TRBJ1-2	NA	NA	CAGPLVSNYGYTF	TGTGCCGGACCCCTGGTATCTAACTATGGCTACACCTTC
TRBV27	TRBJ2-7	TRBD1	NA	CASTQTYGQGKTYEQYF	TGTGCCAGCACCCAAACCTACGGACAGGGGAAAACCTACGAGCAGTACTTC
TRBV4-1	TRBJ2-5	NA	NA	CASSHAPDSGWETQYF	TGCGCCAGCAGCCATGCTCCGGACAGCGGATGGGAGACCCAGTACTTC